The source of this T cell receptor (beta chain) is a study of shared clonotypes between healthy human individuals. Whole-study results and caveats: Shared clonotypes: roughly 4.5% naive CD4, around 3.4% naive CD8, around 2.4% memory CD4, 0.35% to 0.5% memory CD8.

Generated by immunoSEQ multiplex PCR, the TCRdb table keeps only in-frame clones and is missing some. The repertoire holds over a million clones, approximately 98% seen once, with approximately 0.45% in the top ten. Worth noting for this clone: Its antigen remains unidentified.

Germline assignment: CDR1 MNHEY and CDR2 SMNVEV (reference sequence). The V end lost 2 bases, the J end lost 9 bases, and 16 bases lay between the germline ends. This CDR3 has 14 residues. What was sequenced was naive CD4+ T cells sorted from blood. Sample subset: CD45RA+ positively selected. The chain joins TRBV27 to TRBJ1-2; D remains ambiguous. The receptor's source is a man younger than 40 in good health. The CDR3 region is CASSLNGDKNRYTF. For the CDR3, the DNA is TGTGCCAGCAGTTTAAACGGAGATAAAAATCGCTACACCTTC.